Sequencing of this T cell receptor beta chain was carried out in a study of control samples from healthy donors and cancer patients. V lost 6 bases, J lost 5 bases, and 13 bases stayed unmatched. CDR3 size: 15 residues. CDR1 SGHTS and CDR2 YDEGEE come from the germline V gene. This clone was observed once. The data were produced by immunoSEQ multiplex PCR, yet TCRdb's version contains in-frame clones alone and is incomplete. The sample records approximately 150,000 clones, about nine tenths being singletons. The chain has TRBV5-8 and TRBJ1-2; 7 bases agree with TRBD1. The sample consisted of blood. The receptor was isolated from a man aged 30-40 years in good health. The CDR3 is CASTRRNRGSYGYTF. Written as DNA, the CDR3 is TGTGCCAGCACCCGGAGGAACAGGGGAAGTTATGGCTACACCTTC. Complete variable domain (other parts from reference TRBV5-8 and TRBJ1-2): EAGVTQSPTHLIKTRGQQATLRCSPISGHTSVYWYQQALGLGLQFLLWYDEGEERNRGNFPPRFSGRQFPNYSSELNVNALELEDSALYLCASTRRNRGSYGYTFGSGTRLTVV.